The rows below give T cell receptor beta chains drawn from one sample of a study of blood T cell repertoires in COVID-19. Sequenced by immunoSEQ multiplex PCR; TCRdb stores in-frame clones only, minus some. In the table there are hundreds of thousands of clones, over 85% of which are singletons. The sequenced sample consisted of PBMCs or T cells enriched from blood (not recorded which). Receptors were obtained from a man aged 55 to 69 who had recovered from COVID-19. Each CDR3 is given with its conserved first and last residue. Fields, in order: clone size, D gene, V gene, J gene, CDR3 protein, CDR3 DNA. The D gene is left open where the match is weak. The size entry is marked missing in some rows and otherwise reads once, few, many or a size class.

>NA|TRBD1|TRBV30|TRBJ2-1
CAWGAGTGGSGEQFF
TGTGCCTGGGGGGCCGGGACAGGGGGATCTGGTGAGCAGTTCTTC
>NA|NA|TRBV5-4|TRBJ2-2
CARGRGQNTGELFF
TGTGCCCGGGGGAGGGGACAAAACACCGGGGAGCTGTTTTTT
>NA|NA|TRBV11-2|TRBJ2-2
CASSLARVSFTGELFF
TGTGCCAGCAGCTTAGCCCGGGTCAGTTTCACCGGGGAGCTGTTTTTT
>NA|TRBD1|TRBV6-2/TRBV6-3|TRBJ1-1
CASSRRQGVKNTEAFF
TGTGCCAGCAGTCGAAGACAGGGGGTAAAGAACACTGAAGCTTTCTTT
>NA|NA|TRBV10-3|TRBJ1-5
CAITDSFNQPQHF
TGTGCCATCACCGACAGTTTCAATCAGCCCCAGCATTTT
>NA|TRBD2|TRBV12-5|TRBJ2-1
CASGRLAGGEQFF
TGTGCTAGTGGTCGTCTAGCGGGAGGGGAGCAGTTCTTC
>NA|TRBD2|TRBV5-1|TRBJ2-2
CASSLTSGTNTGELFF
TGCGCCAGCAGCTTGACTAGCGGGACGAACACCGGGGAGCTGTTTTTT
>few|NA|TRBV9|TRBJ1-1
CASSVFQGFTEAFF
TGTGCCAGCAGCGTATTCCAGGGGTTCACTGAAGCTTTCTTT
>NA|NA|TRBV3-1/TRBV3-2|TRBJ1-6
CASCPGAGNSPLHF
TGTGCCAGCTGCCCAGGGGCGGGTAATTCACCCCTCCACTTT
>NA|TRBD2|TRBV27|TRBJ2-5
CASSMIRTSQETQYF
TGTGCCAGCAGCATGATTCGGACTAGCCAAGAGACCCAGTACTTC
>NA|NA|TRBV7-6|TRBJ2-1
CASSVVGGSYNEQFF
TGTGCCAGCTCAGTGGTAGGGGGTTCCTACAATGAGCAGTTCTTC
>NA|TRBD1|TRBV3-1/TRBV3-2|TRBJ2-7
CASSQTGGEQYF
TGTGCCAGCAGCCAAACAGGGGGCGAGCAGTACTTC
>NA|TRBD1|TRBV19|TRBJ1-2
CASSTAGTATNYGYTF
TGTGCCAGTAGTACAGCCGGGACAGCTACTAACTATGGCTACACCTTC
>NA|NA|TRBV11-3|TRBJ2-7
CASSPGYEQYF
TGTGCCAGCAGCCCAGGATACGAGCAGTACTTC
>NA|TRBD1|TRBV28|TRBJ2-5
CASSLRDRGAQYF
TGTGCCAGCAGTTTAAGGGACAGGGGAGCCCAGTACTTC
>few|NA|TRBV7-5|TRBJ1-4
CARSFRGSDEKLFF
TGTGCCAGAAGCTTCAGGGGAAGCGATGAAAAACTGTTTTTT
>NA|TRBD2|TRBV7-2|TRBJ2-7
CASSPHQGGFYEQYF
TGTGCCAGCAGCCCTCACCAGGGAGGGTTTTACGAGCAGTACTTC
>NA|TRBD1|TRBV19|TRBJ1-3
CASSIPGQGYGNTIYF
TGTGCCAGTAGTATACCGGGACAGGGGTACGGAAACACCATATATTTT
>NA|TRBD2|TRBV4-3|TRBJ2-3
CASSQDIMGLAGGPSTDTQYF
TGCGCCAGCAGCCAAGATATAATGGGACTAGCGGGGGGCCCTAGCACAGATACGCAGTATTTT
>NA|TRBD1|TRBV5-1|TRBJ2-1
CASSSRQGFNEQFF
TGCGCCAGCAGCTCCCGACAGGGGTTCAATGAGCAGTTCTTC
>once|TRBD2|TRBV18|TRBJ2-3
CASSPRLAGLTDTQYF
TGTGCCAGCTCACCCAGACTAGCGGGCCTCACAGATACGCAGTATTTT
>NA|TRBD2|TRBV10-3|TRBJ2-1
CAISSGGADEQFF
TGTGCCATCAGCAGCGGGGGGGCTGATGAGCAGTTCTTC
>few|TRBD1|TRBV28|TRBJ1-5
CASRRGGANQPQHF
TGTGCCAGCAGAAGAGGGGGCGCGAATCAGCCCCAGCATTTT
>few|TRBD1|TRBV29-1|TRBJ2-2
CSVSRVKGAAGTGELFF
TGCAGCGTGTCCAGGGTTAAGGGGGCGGCGGGCACCGGGGAGCTGTTTTTT
>once|NA|TRBV14|TRBJ2-1
CASSQARIEQFF
TGTGCCAGCAGCCAAGCTAGGATTGAGCAGTTCTTC
>NA|NA|TRBV19|TRBJ1-1
CASVTGFMNTEAFF
TGTGCCAGTGTTACAGGGTTCATGAACACTGAAGCTTTCTTT
>NA|TRBD1|TRBV7-2|TRBJ2-7
CASSSKGDRLYEQYF
TGTGCCAGCAGCTCCAAGGGGGACAGGCTCTACGAGCAGTACTTC
>NA|NA|TRBV6-6|TRBJ2-7
CASHRGNEQYF
TGTGCCAGCCACAGAGGGAACGAGCAGTACTTC